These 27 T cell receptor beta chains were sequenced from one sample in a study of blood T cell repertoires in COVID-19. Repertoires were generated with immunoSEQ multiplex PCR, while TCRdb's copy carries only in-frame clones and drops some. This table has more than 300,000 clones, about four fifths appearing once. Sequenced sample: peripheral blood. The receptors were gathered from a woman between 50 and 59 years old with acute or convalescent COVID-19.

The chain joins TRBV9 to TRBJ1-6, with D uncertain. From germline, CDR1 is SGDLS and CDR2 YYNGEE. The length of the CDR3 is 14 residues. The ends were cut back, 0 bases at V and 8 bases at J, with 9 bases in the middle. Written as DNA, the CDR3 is TGTGCCAGCAGCGTAGGTGCGGGTCATTCACCCCTCCACTTT. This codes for CASSVGAGHSPLHF.

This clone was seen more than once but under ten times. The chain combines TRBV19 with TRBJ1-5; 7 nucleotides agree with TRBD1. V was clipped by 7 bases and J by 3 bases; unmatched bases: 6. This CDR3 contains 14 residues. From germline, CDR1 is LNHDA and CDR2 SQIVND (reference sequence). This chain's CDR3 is CASKGQTINQPQHF. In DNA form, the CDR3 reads TGTGCCAGTAAGGGACAGACCATCAATCAGCCCCAGCATTTT. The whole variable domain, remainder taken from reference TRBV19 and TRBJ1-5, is DGGITQSPKYLFRKEGQNVTLSCEQNLNHDAMYWYRQDPGQGLRLIYYSQIVNDFQKGDIAEGYSVSREKKESFPLTVTSAQKNPTAFYLCASKGQTINQPQHFGDGTRLSIL.

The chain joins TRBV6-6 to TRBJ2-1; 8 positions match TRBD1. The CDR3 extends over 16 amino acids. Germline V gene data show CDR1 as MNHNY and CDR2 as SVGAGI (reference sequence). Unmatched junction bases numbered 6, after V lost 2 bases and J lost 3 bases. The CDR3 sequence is CASSYPKGTGYNEQFF. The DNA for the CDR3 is TGTGCCAGCAGTTACCCGAAGGGGACAGGCTACAATGAGCAGTTCTTC.

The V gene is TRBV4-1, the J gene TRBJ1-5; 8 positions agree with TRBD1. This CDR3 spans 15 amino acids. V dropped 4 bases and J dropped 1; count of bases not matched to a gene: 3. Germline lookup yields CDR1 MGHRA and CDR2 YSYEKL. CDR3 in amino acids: CASSLQGASNQPQHF. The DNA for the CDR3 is TGCGCCAGCAGCCTCCAGGGGGCAAGCAATCAGCCCCAGCATTTT.

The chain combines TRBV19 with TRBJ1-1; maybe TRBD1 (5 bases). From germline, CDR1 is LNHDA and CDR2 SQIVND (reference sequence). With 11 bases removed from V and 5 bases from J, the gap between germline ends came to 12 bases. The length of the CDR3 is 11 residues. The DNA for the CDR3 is TGTGCCCTTGGGGGGGAAACTGAAGCTTTCTTT. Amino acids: CALGGETEAFF.

In nucleotides, the CDR3 is TGTGCCAGCAGCTTTGCGGGGACCCAGTACTTC. Translation: CASSFAGTQYF. J is TRBJ2-5 and V is TRBV14; D might be TRBD2 (5 bases). Germline CDR1 and CDR2: SGHDN and FVKESK. Trimming shortened V by 5 bases and J by 7 bases, and 8 bases separated the two germline ends. The CDR3 runs to 11 residues.

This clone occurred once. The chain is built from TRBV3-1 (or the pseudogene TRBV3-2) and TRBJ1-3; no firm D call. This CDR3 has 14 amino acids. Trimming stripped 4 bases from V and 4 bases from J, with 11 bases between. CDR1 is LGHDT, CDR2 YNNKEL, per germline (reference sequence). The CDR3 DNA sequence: TGTGCCAGCAGCCCCGAGGTAACCGGAAACACCATATATTTT. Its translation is CASSPEVTGNTIYF.

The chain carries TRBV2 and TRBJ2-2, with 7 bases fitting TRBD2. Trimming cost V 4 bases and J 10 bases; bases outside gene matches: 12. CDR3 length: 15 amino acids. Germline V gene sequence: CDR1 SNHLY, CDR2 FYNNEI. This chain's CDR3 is CASSGLAVGGEELFF. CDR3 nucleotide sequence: TGTGCCAGCAGTGGTCTAGCGGTGGGGGGGGAGGAGCTGTTTTTT.

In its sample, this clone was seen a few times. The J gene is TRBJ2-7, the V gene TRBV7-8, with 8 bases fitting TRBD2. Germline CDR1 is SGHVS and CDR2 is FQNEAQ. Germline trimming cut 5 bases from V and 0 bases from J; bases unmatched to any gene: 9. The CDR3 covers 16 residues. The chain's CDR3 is CASSPRLAISSYEQYF. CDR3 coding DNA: TGTGCCAGCAGCCCCCGACTAGCGATCAGCTCCTACGAGCAGTACTTC.

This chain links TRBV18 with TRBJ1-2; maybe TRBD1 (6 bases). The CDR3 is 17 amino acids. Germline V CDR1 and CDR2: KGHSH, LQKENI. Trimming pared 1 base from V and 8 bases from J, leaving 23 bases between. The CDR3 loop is CASSPRRIQGSTRGYTF. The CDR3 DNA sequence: TGTGCCAGCTCACCACGGAGAATACAGGGATCTACTCGGGGCTACACCTTC.

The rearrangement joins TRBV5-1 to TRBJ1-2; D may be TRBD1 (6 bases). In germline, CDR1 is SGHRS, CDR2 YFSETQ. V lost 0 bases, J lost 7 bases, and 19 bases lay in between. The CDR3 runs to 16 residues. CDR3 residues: CASSLDVLQGKGGYTF. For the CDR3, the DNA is TGCGCCAGCAGCTTGGATGTCTTACAGGGAAAGGGTGGCTACACCTTC.

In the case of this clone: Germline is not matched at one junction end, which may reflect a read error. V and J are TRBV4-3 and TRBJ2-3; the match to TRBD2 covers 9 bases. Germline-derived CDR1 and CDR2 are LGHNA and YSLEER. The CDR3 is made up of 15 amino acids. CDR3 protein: CASSQGLAATYTQYF. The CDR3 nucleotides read TGCGCCAGCAGCCAAGGACTAGCGGCCACATATACGCAGTATTTT.

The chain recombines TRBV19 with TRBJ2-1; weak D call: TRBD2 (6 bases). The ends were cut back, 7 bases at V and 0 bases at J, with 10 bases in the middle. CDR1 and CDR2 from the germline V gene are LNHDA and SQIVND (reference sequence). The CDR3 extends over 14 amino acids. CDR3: CASNGGLSYNEQFF. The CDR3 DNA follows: TGTGCCAGTAATGGGGGACTCTCCTACAATGAGCAGTTCTTC.

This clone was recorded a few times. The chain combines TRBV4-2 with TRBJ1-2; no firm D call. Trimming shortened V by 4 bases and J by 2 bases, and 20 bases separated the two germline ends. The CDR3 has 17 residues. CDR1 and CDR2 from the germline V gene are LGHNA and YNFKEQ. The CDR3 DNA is TGTGCCAGCAGCCCGAAGCCTGGTCCTGGTATAAACTATGGCTACACCTTC. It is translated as CASSPKPGPGINYGYTF.

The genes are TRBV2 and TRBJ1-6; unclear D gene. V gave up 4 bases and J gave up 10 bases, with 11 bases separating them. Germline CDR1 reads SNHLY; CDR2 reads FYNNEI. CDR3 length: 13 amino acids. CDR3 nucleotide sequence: TGTGCCAGCAGTGGAGAGCTTATATCACCCCTCCACTTT. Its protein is CASSGELISPLHF.

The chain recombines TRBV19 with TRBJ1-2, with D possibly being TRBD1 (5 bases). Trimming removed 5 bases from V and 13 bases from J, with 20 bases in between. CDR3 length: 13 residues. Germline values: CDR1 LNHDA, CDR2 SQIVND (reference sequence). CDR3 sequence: CASSPTLDSSRTF. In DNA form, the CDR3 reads TGTGCCAGTAGTCCAACCCTCGACAGTAGTCGCACCTTC.

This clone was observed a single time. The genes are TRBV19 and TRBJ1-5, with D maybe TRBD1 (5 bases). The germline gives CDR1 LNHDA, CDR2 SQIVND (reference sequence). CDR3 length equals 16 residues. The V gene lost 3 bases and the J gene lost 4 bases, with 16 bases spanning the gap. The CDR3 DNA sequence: TGTGCCAGTAGTATTTCCACAGGAGGGCCAAATCAGCCCCAGCATTTT. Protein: CASSISTGGPNQPQHF.

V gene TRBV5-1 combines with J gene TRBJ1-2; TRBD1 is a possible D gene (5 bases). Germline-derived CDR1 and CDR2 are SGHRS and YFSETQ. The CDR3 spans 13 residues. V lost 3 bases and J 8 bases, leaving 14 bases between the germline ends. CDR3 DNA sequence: TGCGCCAGCAGCTCGGAGGGGCAAATCGGCTACACCTTC. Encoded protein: CASSSEGQIGYTF.

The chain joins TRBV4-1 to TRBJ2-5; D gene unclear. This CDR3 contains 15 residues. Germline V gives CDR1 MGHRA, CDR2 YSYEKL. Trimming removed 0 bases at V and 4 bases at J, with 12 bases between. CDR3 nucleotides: TGCGCCAGCAGCCAAGATGTGAACATAATAGAGACCCAGTACTTC. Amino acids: CASSQDVNIIETQYF.

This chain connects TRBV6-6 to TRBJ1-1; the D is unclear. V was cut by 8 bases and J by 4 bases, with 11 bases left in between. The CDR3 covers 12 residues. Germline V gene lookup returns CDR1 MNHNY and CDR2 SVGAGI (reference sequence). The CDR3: CASEERITEAFF. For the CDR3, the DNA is TGTGCCAGCGAGGAAAGGATCACTGAAGCTTTCTTT.

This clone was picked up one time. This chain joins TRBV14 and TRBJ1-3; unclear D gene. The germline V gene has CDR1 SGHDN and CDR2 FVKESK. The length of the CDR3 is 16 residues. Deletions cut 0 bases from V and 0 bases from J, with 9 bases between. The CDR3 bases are TGTGCCAGCAGCCAAGATCCGCGGTTCTCTGGAAACACCATATATTTT. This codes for CASSQDPRFSGNTIYF.

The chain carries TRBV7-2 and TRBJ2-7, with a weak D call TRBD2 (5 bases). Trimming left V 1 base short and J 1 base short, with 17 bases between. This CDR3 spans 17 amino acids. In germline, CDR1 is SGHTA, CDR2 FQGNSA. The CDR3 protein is CASSLGVSSGLSYEQYF. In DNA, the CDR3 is TGTGCCAGCAGCTTAGGAGTTTCTTCGGGGTTATCCTACGAGCAGTACTTC.

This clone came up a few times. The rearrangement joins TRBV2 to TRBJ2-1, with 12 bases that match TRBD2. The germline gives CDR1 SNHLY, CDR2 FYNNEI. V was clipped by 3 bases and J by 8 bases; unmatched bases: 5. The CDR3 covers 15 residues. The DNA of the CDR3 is TGTGCCAGCAGTGACATACTAGCGGGGGGCCATGAGCAGTTCTTC. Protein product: CASSDILAGGHEQFF.

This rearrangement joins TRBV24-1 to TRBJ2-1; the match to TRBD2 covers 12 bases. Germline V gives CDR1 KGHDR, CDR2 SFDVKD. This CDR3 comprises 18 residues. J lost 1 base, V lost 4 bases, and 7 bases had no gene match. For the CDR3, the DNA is TGTGCCACCAGTGACCCGGGACTAGCGGGTACATCCTACAATGAGCAGTTCTTC. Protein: CATSDPGLAGTSYNEQFF.

CDR3: CASSYRGDGEKLFF. The CDR3 DNA reads TGTGCCAGCAGTTACCGGGGGGACGGTGAAAAACTGTTTTTT. The V call is TRBV6-5, the J call TRBJ1-4; D is possibly TRBD1 (5 bases). Trimming cost V 2 bases and J 7 bases, with 11 bases left between them. CDR3 size: 14 residues. CDR1 and CDR2 from the germline V gene are MNHEY and SVGAGI.

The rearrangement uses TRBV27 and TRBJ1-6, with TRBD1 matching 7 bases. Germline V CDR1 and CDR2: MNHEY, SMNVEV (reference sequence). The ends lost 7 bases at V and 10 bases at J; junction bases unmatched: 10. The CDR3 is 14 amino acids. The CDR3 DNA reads TGTGCCAGCACTTCATCCCCCAGGGGGTCACCCCTCCACTTT. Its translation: CASTSSPRGSPLHF.

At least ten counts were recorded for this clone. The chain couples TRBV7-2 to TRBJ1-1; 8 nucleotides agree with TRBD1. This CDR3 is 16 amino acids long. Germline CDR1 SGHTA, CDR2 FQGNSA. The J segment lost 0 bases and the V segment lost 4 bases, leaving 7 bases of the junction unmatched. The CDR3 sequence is CASSSLPGQVNTEAFF. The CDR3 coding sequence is TGTGCCAGCAGCTCCCTACCGGGACAGGTGAACACTGAAGCTTTCTTT.